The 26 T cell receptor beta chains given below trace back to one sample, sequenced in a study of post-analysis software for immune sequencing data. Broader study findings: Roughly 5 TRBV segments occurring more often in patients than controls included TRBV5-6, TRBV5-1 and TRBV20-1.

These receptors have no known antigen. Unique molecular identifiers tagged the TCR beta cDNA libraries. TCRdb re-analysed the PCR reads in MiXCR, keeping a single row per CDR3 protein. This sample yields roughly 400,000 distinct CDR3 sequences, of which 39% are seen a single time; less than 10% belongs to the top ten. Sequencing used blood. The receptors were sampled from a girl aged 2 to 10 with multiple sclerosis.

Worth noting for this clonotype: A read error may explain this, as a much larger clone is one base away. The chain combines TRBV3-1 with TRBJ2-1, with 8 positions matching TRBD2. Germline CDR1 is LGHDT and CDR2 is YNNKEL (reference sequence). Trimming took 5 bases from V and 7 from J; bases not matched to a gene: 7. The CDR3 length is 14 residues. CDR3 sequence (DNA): TGTGCCAGCAGCGCGCGGGGGGAAGGAAATGAGCAGTTCTTC. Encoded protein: CASSARGEGNEQFF.

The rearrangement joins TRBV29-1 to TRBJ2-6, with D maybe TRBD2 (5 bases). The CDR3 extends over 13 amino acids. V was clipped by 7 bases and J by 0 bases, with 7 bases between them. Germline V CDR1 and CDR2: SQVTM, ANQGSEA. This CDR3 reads CSAADSGANVLTF. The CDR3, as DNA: TGCAGCGCAGCGGACTCTGGGGCCAACGTCCTGACTTTC. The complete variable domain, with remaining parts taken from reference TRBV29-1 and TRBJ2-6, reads SAVISQKPSRDICQRGTSLTIQCQVDSQVTMMFWYRQQPGQSLTLIATANQGSEATYESGFVIDKFPISRPNLTFSTLTVSNMSPEDSSIYLCSAADSGANVLTFGAGSRLTVL.

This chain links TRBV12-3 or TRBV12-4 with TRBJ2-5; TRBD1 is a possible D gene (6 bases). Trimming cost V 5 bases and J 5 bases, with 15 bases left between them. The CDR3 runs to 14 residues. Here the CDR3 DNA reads TGTGCCAGCAGTAGGGACATGGAGAGGGAGACCCAGTACTTC. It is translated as CASSRDMERETQYF.

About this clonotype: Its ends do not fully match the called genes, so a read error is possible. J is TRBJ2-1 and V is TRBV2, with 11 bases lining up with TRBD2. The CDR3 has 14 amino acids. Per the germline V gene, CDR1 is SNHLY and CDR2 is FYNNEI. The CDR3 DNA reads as TGTGCCAGCAGGGGACTAGCGGAGTACACTGAGCAGTTCTTC. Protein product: CASRGLAEYTEQFF. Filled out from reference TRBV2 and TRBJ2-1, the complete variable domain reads EPEVTQTPSHQVTQMGQEVILRCVPISNHLYFYWYRQILGQKVEFLVSFYNNEISEKSEIFDDQFSVERPDGSNFTLKIRSTKLEDSAMYFCASRGLAEYTEQFFGPGTRLTVL.

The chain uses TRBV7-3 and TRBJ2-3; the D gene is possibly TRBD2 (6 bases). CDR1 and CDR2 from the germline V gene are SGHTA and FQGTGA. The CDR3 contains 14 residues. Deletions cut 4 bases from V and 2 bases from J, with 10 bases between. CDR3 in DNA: TGTGCCAGCAGCTACGGGAGTCACACAGATACGCAGTATTTT. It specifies CASSYGSHTDTQYF.

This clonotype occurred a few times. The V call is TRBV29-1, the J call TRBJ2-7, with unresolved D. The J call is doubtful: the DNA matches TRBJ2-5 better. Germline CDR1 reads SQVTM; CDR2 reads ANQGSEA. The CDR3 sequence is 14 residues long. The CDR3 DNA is TGCAGCGTTGCCCGGGTGGTACCAATAGAGACCCAGTACTTC. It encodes CSVARVVPIETQYF.

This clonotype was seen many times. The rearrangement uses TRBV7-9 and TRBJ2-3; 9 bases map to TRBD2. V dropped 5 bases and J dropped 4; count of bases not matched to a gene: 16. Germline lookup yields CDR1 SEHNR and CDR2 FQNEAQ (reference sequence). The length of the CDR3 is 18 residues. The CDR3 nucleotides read TGTGCCAGCAGCGGACGCCCCGGTGGGCGGGGGGGCTCAGATACGCAGTATTTT. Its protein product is CASSGRPGGRGGSDTQYF.

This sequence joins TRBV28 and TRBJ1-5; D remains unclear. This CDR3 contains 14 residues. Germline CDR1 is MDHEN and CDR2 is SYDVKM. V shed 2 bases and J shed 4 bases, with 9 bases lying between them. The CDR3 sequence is CASSLTDGNQPQHF. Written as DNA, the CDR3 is TGTGCCAGCAGTTTAACGGACGGTAATCAGCCCCAGCATTTT.

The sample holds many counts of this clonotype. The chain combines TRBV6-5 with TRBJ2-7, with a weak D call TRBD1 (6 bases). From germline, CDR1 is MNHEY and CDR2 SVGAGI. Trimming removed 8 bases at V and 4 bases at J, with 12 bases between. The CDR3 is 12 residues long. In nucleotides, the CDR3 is TGTGCCAGCTCCTCAGGGGTGTACGAGCAGTACTTC. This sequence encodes CASSSGVYEQYF.

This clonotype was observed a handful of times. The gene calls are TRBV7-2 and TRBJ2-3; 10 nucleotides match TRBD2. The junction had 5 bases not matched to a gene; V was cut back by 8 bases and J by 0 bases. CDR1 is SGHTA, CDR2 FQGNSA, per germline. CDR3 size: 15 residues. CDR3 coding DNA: TGTGCCAGCGGTGGACTAGCGGTGAGCACAGATACGCAGTATTTT. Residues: CASGGLAVSTDTQYF.

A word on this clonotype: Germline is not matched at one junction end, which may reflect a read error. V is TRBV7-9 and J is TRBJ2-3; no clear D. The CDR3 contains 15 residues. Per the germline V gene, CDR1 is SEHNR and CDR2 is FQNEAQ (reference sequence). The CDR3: CASRLDLEGTDTQYF. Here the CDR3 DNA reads TGTGCCAGCAGGTTAGACCTCGAAGGAACAGATACGCAGTATTTT.

In DNA, the CDR3 is TGTGCCAGCAGCTTAGATGGGTACAACACTGAAGCTTTCTTT. It encodes CASSLDGYNTEAFF. The rearrangement uses TRBV7-3 and TRBJ1-1; D is undetermined. Germline V lookup: CDR1 SGHTA, CDR2 FQGTGA. The V and J ends lost 2 bases and 2 bases respectively, with 9 bases between them. There are 14 residues in the CDR3.

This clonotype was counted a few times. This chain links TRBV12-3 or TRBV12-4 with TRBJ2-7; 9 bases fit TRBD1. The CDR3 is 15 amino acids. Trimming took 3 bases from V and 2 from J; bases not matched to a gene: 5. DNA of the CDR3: TGTGCCAGCAGTTTTGCGTACAGGGGGCCCTACGAGCAGTACTTC. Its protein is CASSFAYRGPYEQYF.

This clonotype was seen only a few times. CDR3 bases: TGTGCCAGCGGCCACTCCTACGAGCAGTACTTC. It yields the protein CASGHSYEQYF. The gene calls are TRBV6-2 or TRBV6-3 and TRBJ2-7; D uncertain. Trimming cost V 8 bases and J 0 bases, with 5 bases left between them. Germline lookup yields CDR1 MNHEY and CDR2 SVGEGT. The CDR3 length is 11 residues.

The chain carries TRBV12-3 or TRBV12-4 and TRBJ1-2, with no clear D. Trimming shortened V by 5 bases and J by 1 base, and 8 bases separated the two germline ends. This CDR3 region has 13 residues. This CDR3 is CASSRTNNYGYTF. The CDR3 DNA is TGTGCCAGCAGTCGGACCAATAACTATGGCTACACCTTC.

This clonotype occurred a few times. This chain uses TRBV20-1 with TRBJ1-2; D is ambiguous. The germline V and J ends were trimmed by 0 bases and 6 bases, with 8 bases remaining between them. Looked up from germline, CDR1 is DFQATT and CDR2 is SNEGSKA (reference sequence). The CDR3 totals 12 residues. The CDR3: CSARDVQDGYTF. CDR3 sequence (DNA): TGCAGTGCTAGAGATGTTCAGGATGGCTACACCTTC.

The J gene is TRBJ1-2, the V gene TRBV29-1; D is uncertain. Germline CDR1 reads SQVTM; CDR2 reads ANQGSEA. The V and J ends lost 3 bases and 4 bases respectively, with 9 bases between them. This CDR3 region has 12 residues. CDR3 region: CSVDGILYGYTF. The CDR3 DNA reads TGCAGCGTTGACGGGATCCTCTATGGCTACACCTTC. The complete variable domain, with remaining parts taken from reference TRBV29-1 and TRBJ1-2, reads SAVISQKPSRDICQRGTSLTIQCQVDSQVTMMFWYRQQPGQSLTLIATANQGSEATYESGFVIDKFPISRPNLTFSTLTVSNMSPEDSSIYLCSVDGILYGYTFGSGTRLTVV.

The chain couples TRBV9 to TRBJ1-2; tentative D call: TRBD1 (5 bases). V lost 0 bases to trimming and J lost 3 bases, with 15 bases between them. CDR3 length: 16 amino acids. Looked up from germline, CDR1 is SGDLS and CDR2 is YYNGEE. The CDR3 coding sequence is TGTGCCAGCAGCGTAGGGGATTGGAGGGGTGACTATGGCTACACCTTC. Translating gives CASSVGDWRGDYGYTF.

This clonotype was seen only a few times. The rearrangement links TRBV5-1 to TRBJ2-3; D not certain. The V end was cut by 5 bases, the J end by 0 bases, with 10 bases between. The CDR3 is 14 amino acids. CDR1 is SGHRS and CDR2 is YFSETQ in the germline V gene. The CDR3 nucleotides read TGCGCCAGCAGATCGGGCGCCAGCACAGATACGCAGTATTTT. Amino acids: CASRSGASTDTQYF.

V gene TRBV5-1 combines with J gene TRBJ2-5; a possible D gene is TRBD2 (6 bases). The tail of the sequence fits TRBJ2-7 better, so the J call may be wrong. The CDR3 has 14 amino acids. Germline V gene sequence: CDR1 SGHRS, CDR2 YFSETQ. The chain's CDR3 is CASSPSLGGSEQYF. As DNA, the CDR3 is TGCGCCAGCAGCCCTAGCTTGGGGGGAAGCGAGCAGTACTTC.

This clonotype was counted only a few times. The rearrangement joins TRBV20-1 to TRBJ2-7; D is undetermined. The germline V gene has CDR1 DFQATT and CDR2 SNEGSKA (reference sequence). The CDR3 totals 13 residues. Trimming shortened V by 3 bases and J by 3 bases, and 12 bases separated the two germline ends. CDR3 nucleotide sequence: TGCAGTGCTAGGGGCGGCTTTCACTACGAGCAGTACTTC. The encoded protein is CSARGGFHYEQYF.

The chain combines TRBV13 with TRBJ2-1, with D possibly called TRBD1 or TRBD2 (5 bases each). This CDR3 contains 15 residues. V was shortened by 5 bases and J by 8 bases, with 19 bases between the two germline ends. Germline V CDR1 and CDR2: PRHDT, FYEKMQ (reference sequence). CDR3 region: CASSQTPGPGHEQFF. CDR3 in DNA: TGTGCCAGCAGCCAAACACCGGGGCCTGGGCATGAGCAGTTCTTC.

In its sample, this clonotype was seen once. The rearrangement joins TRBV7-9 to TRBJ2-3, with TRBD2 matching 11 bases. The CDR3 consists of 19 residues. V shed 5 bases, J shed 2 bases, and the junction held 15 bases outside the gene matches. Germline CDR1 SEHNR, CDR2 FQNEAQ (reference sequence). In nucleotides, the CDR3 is TGTGCCAGCAGCAAGCTAGCGGGAGGACCCCGCTTGCTCACAGATACGCAGTATTTT. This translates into CASSKLAGGPRLLTDTQYF.

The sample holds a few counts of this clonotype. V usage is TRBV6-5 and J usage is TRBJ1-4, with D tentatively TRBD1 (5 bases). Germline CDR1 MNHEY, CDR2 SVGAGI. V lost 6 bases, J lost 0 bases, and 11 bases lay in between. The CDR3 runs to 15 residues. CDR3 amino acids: CASSRDSATNEKLFF. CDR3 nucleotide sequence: TGTGCCAGCAGCCGGGACTCTGCAACTAATGAAAAACTGTTTTTT.

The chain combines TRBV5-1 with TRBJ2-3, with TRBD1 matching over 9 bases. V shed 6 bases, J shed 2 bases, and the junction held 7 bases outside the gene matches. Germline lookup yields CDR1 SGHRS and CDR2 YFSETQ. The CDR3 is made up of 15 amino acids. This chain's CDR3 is CASTFRDRDTDTQYF. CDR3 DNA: TGCGCCAGCACCTTCCGGGACAGGGACACAGATACGCAGTATTTT.

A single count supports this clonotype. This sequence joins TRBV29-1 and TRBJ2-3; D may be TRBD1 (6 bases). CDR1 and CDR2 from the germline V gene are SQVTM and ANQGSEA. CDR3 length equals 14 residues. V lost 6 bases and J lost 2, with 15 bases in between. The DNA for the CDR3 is TGCAGCGTCGCCGGGACATACTCCACAGATACGCAGTATTTT. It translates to CSVAGTYSTDTQYF.